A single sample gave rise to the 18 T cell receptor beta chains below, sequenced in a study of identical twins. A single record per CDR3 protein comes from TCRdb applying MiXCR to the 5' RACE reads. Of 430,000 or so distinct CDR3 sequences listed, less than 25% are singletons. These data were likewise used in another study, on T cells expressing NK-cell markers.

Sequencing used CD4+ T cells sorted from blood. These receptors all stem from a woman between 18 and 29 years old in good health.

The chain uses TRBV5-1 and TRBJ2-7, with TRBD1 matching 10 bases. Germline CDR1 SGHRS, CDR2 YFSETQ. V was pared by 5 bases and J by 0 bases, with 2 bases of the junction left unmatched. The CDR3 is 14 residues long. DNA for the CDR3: TGCGCCAGCAGGGGACAGGGGAACTCCTACGAGCAGTACTTC. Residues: CASRGQGNSYEQYF.

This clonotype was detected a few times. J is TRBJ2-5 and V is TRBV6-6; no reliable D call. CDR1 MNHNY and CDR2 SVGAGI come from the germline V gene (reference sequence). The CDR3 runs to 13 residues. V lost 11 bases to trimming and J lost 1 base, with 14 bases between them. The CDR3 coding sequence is TGTGCCTGCACGAGGTACACCCAAGAGACCCAGTACTTC. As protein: CACTRYTQETQYF.

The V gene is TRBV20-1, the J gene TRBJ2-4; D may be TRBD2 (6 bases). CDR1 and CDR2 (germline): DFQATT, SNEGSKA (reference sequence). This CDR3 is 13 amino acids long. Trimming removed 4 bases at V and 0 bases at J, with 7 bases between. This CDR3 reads CSAMGGAKNIQYF. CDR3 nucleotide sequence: TGCAGTGCTATGGGGGGAGCCAAAAACATTCAGTACTTC.

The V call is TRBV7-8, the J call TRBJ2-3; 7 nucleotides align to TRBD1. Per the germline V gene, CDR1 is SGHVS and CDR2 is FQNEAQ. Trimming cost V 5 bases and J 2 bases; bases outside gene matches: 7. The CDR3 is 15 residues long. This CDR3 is CASSQRDSYTDTQYF. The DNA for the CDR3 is TGTGCCAGCAGCCAGAGGGACAGCTACACAGATACGCAGTATTTT.

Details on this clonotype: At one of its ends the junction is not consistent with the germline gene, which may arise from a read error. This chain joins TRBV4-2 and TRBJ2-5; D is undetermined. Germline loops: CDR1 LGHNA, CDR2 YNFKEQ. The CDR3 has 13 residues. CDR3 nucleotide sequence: TGTGCCAGCAGCCAAGACCCCTTGGCGTCCTGTGACTTC. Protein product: CASSQDPLASCDF.

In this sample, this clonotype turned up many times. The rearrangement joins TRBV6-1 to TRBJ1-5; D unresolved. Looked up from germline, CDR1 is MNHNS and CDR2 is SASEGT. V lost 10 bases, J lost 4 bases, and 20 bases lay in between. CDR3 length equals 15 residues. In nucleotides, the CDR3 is TGTGCCACCAGGATGGGATACAACGGTAATCAGCCCCAGCATTTT. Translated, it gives CATRMGYNGNQPQHF.

The CDR3 is CATSRGQGANEQYF. The DNA of the CDR3 is TGTGCCACCAGCAGAGGACAGGGGGCCAACGAGCAGTACTTC. The V call is TRBV15, the J call TRBJ2-7; 10 bases fit TRBD1. The CDR3 loop spans 14 amino acids. Trimming took 1 base from V and 5 from J; bases not matched to a gene: 2. CDR1 LNHNV and CDR2 YYDKDF come from the germline V gene (reference sequence).

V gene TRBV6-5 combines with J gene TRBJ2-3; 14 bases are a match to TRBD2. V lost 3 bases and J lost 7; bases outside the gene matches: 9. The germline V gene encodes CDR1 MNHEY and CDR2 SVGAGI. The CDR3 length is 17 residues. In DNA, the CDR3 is TGTGCCAGCAGTTATGAACGACTAGCGGGGGGGCCCTATACGCAGTATTTT. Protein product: CASSYERLAGGPYTQYF.

CDR3 sequence reads: CASSLGPEGETQYF. The CDR3 DNA sequence: TGCGCCAGCAGCTTGGGCCCAGAGGGGGAGACCCAGTACTTC. The chain employs TRBV5-1 and TRBJ2-5; D possibly matches TRBD1 or TRBD2 (5 bases each). The CDR3 has 14 amino acids. The germline V gene has CDR1 SGHRS and CDR2 YFSETQ. With 0 bases removed from V and 5 bases from J, the gap between germline ends came to 11 bases.

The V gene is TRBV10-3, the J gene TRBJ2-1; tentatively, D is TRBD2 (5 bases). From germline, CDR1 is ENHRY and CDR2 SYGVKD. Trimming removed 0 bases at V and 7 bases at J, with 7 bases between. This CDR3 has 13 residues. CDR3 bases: TGTGCCATCAGTGAGTCATCGGGGAATGAGCAGTTCTTC. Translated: CAISESSGNEQFF.

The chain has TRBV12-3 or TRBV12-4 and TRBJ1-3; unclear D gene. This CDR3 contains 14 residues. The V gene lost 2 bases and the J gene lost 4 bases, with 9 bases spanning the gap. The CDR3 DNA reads TGTGCCAGCAGTTTAACGGTAATAGGAAACACCATATATTTT. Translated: CASSLTVIGNTIYF.

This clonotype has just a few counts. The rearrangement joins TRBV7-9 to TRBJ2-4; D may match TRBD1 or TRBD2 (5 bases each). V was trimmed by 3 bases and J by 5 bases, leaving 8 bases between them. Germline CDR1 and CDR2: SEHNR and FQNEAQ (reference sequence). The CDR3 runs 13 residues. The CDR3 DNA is TGTGCCAGCAGCTTTGTGGGGGAAAACATTCAGTACTTC. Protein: CASSFVGENIQYF.

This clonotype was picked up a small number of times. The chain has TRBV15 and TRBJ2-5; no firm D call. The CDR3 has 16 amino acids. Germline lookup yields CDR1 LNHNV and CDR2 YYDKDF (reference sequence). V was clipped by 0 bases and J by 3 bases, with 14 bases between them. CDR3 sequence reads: CATSRDAEHVKETQYF. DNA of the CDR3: TGTGCCACCAGCAGAGATGCGGAACATGTAAAAGAGACCCAGTACTTC.

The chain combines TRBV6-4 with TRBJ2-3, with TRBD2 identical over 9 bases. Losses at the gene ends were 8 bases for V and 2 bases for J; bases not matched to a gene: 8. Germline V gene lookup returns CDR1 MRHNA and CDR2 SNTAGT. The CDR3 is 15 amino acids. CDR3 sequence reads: CASSISGGPTDTQYF. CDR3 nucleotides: TGTGCCAGCTCAATAAGCGGGGGGCCCACAGATACGCAGTATTTT.

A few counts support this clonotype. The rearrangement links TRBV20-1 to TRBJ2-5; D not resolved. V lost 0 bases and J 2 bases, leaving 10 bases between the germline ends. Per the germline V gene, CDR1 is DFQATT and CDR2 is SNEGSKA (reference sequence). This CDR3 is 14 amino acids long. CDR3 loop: CSARDRGVQETQYF. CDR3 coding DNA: TGCAGTGCTAGAGATCGTGGGGTACAAGAGACCCAGTACTTC.

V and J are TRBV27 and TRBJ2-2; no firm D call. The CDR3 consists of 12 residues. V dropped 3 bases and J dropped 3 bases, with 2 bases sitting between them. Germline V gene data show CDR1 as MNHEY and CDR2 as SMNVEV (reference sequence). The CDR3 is CASSFHTGELFF. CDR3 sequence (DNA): TGTGCCAGCAGTTTCCACACCGGGGAGCTGTTTTTT.

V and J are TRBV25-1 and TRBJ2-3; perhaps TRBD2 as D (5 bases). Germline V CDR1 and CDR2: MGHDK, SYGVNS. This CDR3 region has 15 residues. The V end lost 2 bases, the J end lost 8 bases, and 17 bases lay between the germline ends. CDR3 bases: TGTGCCAGCAGTGAAGGAGCGGCGCTAGGACGTACGCAGTATTTT. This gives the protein CASSEGAALGRTQYF.

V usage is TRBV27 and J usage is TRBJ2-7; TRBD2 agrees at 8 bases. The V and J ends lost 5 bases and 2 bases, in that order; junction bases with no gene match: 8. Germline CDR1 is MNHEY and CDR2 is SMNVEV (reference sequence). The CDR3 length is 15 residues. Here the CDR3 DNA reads TGTGCCAGCAGTCGCAATCCGGGACTAGCCTACGAGCAGTACTTC. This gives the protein CASSRNPGLAYEQYF.